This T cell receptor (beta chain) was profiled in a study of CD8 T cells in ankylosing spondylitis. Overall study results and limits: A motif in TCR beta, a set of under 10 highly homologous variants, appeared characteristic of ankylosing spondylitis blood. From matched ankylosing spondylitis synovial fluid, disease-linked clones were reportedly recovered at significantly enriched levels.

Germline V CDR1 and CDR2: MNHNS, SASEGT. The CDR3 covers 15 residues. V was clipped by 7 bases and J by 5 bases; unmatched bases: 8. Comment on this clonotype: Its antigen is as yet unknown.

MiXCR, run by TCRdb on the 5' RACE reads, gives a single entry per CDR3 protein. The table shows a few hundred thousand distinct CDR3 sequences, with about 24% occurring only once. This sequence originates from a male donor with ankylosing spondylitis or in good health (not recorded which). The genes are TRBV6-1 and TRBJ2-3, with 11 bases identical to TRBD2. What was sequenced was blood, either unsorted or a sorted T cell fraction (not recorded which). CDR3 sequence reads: CASKRLAGGEDTQYF. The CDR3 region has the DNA TGTGCCAGCAAACGGCTAGCGGGGGGAGAAGATACGCAGTATTTT.